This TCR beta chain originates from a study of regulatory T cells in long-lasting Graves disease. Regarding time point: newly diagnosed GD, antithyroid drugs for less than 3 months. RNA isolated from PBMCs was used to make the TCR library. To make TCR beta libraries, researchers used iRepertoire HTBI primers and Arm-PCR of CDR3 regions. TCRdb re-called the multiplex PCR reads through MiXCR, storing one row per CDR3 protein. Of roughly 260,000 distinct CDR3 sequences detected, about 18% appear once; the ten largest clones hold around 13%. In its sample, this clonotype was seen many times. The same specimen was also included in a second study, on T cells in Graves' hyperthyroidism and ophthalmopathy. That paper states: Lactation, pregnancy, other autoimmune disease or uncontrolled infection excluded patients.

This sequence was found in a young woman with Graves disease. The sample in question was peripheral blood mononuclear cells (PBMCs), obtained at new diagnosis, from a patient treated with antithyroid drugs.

The chain's CDR3 is CATSSGRRQYTNEKLFF. CDR3 DNA: TGTGCCACCAGCTCCGGCCGCCGACAGTACACTAATGAAAAACTGTTTTTT. The chain recombines TRBV15 with TRBJ1-4; possible D gene TRBD1, 5 bases. The CDR3 contains 17 residues. V was clipped by 5 bases and J by 2 bases, with 18 bases between them. CDR1 is LNHNV and CDR2 is YYDKDF in the germline V gene (reference sequence). Full variable domain (outside the CDR3, taken from reference TRBV15 and TRBJ1-4): DAMVIQNPRYQVTQFGKPVTLSCSQTLNHNVMYWYQQKSSQAPKLLFHYYDKDFNNEADTPDNFQSRRPNTSFCFLDIRSPGLGDTAMYLCATSSGRRQYTNEKLFFGSGTQLSVL.